These T cell receptor beta chains were read from a single sample in a study of T cell responses to AZD1222 COVID-19 vaccine. The protocol was immunoSEQ multiplex PCR, while the TCRdb copy is restricted to in-frame clones and leaves out a portion. The table records under 150,000 clones, approximately 90% of them present only once. The sequencing here drew on peripheral blood, taken on day 0 of AZD1222 vaccination. These receptors originate from an adult in good health. Both conserved end residues are part of each CDR3. Fields, in order: D gene, J gene, clone size, V gene, CDR3 protein, CDR3 DNA. D genes are given only for firm matches. Some rows have no size entry. The others give once, few or many, or a class for an expanded clone.

>NA|TRBJ2-7|NA|TRBV6-2/TRBV6-3
CASSYDGYEQYF
TGTGCCAGCAGTTACGACGGCTACGAGCAGTACTTC
>TRBD2|TRBJ2-2|NA|TRBV6-5
CASTSSGRAGELFF
TGTGCCAGCACGTCTAGCGGGAGGGCCGGGGAGCTGTTTTTT
>NA|TRBJ1-4|NA|TRBV16
CASSHQETANEKLFF
TGTGCCAGCAGCCATCAAGAGACGGCTAATGAAAAACTGTTTTTT
>NA|TRBJ2-7|NA|TRBV24-1
CATSDGGLIGYEQYF
TGTGCCACCAGTGATGGGGGTCTTATAGGCTACGAGCAGTACTTC
>NA|TRBJ1-3|once|TRBV9
CASSVVTEGPSGNTIYF
TGTGCCAGCAGCGTAGTGACAGAAGGGCCCTCTGGAAACACCATATATTTT
>NA|TRBJ2-1|NA|TRBV27
CASSSFYNEQFF
TGTGCCAGCAGTTCCTTTTACAATGAGCAGTTCTTC
>TRBD2|TRBJ2-3|NA|TRBV9
CASSVTSGGTDTQYF
TGTGCCAGCAGCGTGACTAGCGGGGGCACAGATACGCAGTATTTT
>TRBD1|TRBJ2-7|NA|TRBV27
CASSLLGTGAREQYF
TGTGCCAGCAGTTTATTGGGGACAGGGGCTCGCGAGCAGTACTTC
>TRBD1|TRBJ1-2|NA|TRBV20-1
CSASPGQANYGYTF
TGCAGTGCTAGTCCCGGACAGGCTAACTATGGCTACACCTTC
>TRBD2|TRBJ2-7|NA|TRBV11-3
CASSLSGSYEQYF
TGTGCCAGCAGCCTTAGCGGGAGCTACGAGCAGTACTTC
>NA|TRBJ2-7|NA|TRBV6-6
CASSYTGPYEQYF
TGTGCCAGCAGTTATACAGGGCCCTACGAGCAGTACTTC
>NA|TRBJ1-3|NA|TRBV18
CASSPLWGLAGNTIYF
TGTGCCAGCTCACCGCTATGGGGTTTAGCTGGAAACACCATATATTTT
>TRBD1|TRBJ2-1|NA|TRBV15
CATSRDRDRLFF
TGTGCCACCAGCAGAGATCGGGACAGGCTGTTCTTC
>NA|TRBJ1-4|once|TRBV5-1
CASSLSLINGKLFF
TGCGCCAGCAGCTTGAGCCTTATAAATGGAAAACTGTTTTTT
>NA|TRBJ1-2|NA|TRBV24-1
CATSDQGAYGYTF
TGTGCCACCAGTGATCAAGGGGCCTATGGCTACACCTTC
>TRBD1|TRBJ2-4|NA|TRBV28
CASHSFLETGLGKNIQYF
TGTGCCAGTCACTCATTCCTGGAGACAGGGCTCGGCAAAAACATTCAGTACTTC
>NA|TRBJ1-2|NA|TRBV29-1
CSVDHGYTF
TGCAGCGTTGATCACGGCTACACCTTC
>NA|TRBJ1-6|NA|TRBV4-3
CASSQRHPAPGDSLYSPLHF
TGCGCCAGCAGCCAACGTCACCCAGCTCCCGGGGACTCCCTTTATTCACCCCTCCACTTT
>NA|TRBJ1-6|NA|TRBV28
CATNGVPYSPLHF
TGTGCCACGAACGGAGTCCCATATTCACCCCTCCACTTT
>NA|TRBJ2-5|NA|TRBV29-1
CSVLPGAETQYF
TGCAGCGTTCTTCCGGGAGCAGAGACCCAGTACTTC
>NA|TRBJ2-1|once|TRBV9
CASSVESYNEQFF
TGTGCCAGCAGCGTAGAGTCCTACAATGAGCAGTTCTTC
>TRBD1|TRBJ2-7|NA|TRBV5-4
CASSRTGGSYEQYF
TGTGCCAGCAGCCGGACAGGGGGCTCCTACGAGCAGTACTTC
>TRBD2|TRBJ2-1|once|TRBV4-3
CASSQDRGLAAEQFF
TGCGCCAGCAGCCAAGATCGCGGACTAGCGGCTGAGCAGTTCTTC
>NA|TRBJ2-2|NA|TRBV12-5
CASGLTGRPGELFF
TGTGCTAGTGGACTGACAGGACGGCCCGGGGAGCTGTTTTTT
>NA|TRBJ1-1|NA|TRBV19
CASSMKGSGEAFF
TGTGCCAGTAGTATGAAGGGGTCGGGTGAAGCTTTCTTT
>NA|TRBJ1-1|NA|TRBV11-2
CASSPTGVRTPGGTEAFF
TGTGCCAGCAGCCCCACGGGGGTCAGGACGCCTGGGGGCACTGAAGCTTTCTTT
>NA|TRBJ1-2|NA|TRBV5-6
CASSLGASYYGYTF
TGTGCCAGCAGCTTGGGGGCTAGTTACTATGGCTACACCTTC
>TRBD1|TRBJ2-1|once|TRBV6-2/TRBV6-3
CASSFRGTAIF
TGTGCCAGCAGTTTCAGGGGGACGGCTATCTTC
>NA|TRBJ1-6|NA|TRBV19
CASSPRTANSPLHF
TGTGCCAGTAGTCCCCGGACCGCGAATTCACCCCTCCACTTT
>NA|TRBJ2-2|NA|TRBV9
CASSTIRLADTGELFF
TGTGCCAGCAGCACTATCCGGTTAGCGGACACCGGGGAGCTGTTTTTT
>TRBD1|TRBJ1-2|once|TRBV19
CASRRTGLNYGYTF
TGTGCCAGTAGGCGGACAGGTCTTAACTATGGCTACACCTTC
>NA|TRBJ2-3|medium-sized|TRBV5-1
CASSSAGASTDTQYF
TGCGCCAGCAGCTCCGCAGGGGCTAGCACAGATACGCAGTATTTT
>NA|TRBJ1-1|NA|TRBV5-6
CASSLQGMGPPNTEAFF
TGTGCCAGCAGCTTACAGGGTATGGGTCCACCGAACACTGAAGCTTTCTTT
>TRBD2|TRBJ2-1|once|TRBV24-1
CATSDLKRAGGPGPNEQFF
TGTGCCACCAGTGATTTGAAACGAGCGGGAGGGCCTGGGCCCAATGAGCAGTTCTTC
>NA|TRBJ2-3|NA|TRBV30
CAWGLKADTQYF
TGTGCCTGGGGCCTAAAAGCAGATACGCAGTATTTT
>NA|TRBJ1-2|NA|TRBV4-3
CASSQDVRPLDAYGYTF
TGCGCCAGCAGCCAAGATGTAAGGCCCTTGGACGCATACGGCTACACCTTC
>NA|TRBJ2-7|NA|TRBV14
CASSQDLSVSSYEQYF
TGTGCCAGCAGCCAAGATCTCAGTGTAAGCTCCTACGAGCAGTACTTC
>NA|TRBJ2-7|NA|TRBV9
CASSVEPMSSYEQYF
TGTGCCAGCAGCGTAGAACCCATGAGCTCCTACGAGCAGTACTTC
>NA|TRBJ1-6|NA|TRBV28
CASRDSGTIHSPLHF
TGTGCCAGCCGGGACTCCGGGACAATTCATTCACCCCTCCACTTT
>TRBD1|TRBJ2-2|NA|TRBV27
CASSYRGLENTGELFF
TGTGCCAGCAGTTACAGGGGGCTAGAGAACACCGGGGAGCTGTTTTTT
>NA|TRBJ1-5|NA|TRBV21-1
CARGQFSNQPQHF
TGTGCCAGAGGGCAGTTTAGCAATCAGCCCCAGCATTTT
>TRBD2|TRBJ2-7|NA|TRBV7-2
CASSLAAGVFYEQYF
TGTGCCAGCAGCTTAGCAGCGGGAGTATTTTACGAGCAGTACTTC
>NA|TRBJ2-3|NA|TRBV11-3
CASSSGTDTQYF
TGTGCCAGCAGCTCAGGAACAGATACGCAGTATTTT
>NA|TRBJ2-3|NA|TRBV6-5
CASLDSLSHTQYF
TGTGCCAGCCTTGACTCACTCTCCCATACGCAGTATTTT
>NA|TRBJ1-1|NA|TRBV9
CASSVHPGNTEAFF
TGTGCCAGCAGCGTCCACCCGGGGAACACTGAAGCTTTCTTT
>TRBD1|TRBJ1-6|NA|TRBV24-1
CATSDHTGGSSYNSPLHF
TGTGCCACCAGTGATCATACAGGGGGCAGCTCCTATAATTCACCCCTCCACTTT